This TCR beta chain was identified in a study of identical twins. TCRdb re-analysed the 5' RACE reads in MiXCR, keeping a single row per CDR3 protein. The repertoire has 550,000 to 700,000 distinct CDR3 sequences, around 20% of them found once; the top ten carry over 4%. About this clonotype: The antigen remains undetermined.

Study-wide findings and caveats: High-abundance cord blood beta clonotypes had fewer insertions; memory repertoires showed none. In zero-insertion analyses, partial confounding could arise from invariant MAIT and iNKT cells.

CDR3 length equals 12 residues. The germline V gene encodes CDR1 LGHNA and CDR2 YSLEER. V lost 1 base to trimming and J lost 11 bases; unmatched junction nucleotides: 3. These same data were also listed under a study on T cells expressing NK-cell markers.

This TCR derives from a young woman in good health. The specimen sequenced was PBMCs. The chain couples TRBV4-3 to TRBJ1-1, with TRBD1 identical over 8 bases. Written as DNA, the CDR3 is TGCGCCAGCAGCCAAGGGGGACAGGCGGCTTTCTTT. Translating gives CASSQGGQAAFF.